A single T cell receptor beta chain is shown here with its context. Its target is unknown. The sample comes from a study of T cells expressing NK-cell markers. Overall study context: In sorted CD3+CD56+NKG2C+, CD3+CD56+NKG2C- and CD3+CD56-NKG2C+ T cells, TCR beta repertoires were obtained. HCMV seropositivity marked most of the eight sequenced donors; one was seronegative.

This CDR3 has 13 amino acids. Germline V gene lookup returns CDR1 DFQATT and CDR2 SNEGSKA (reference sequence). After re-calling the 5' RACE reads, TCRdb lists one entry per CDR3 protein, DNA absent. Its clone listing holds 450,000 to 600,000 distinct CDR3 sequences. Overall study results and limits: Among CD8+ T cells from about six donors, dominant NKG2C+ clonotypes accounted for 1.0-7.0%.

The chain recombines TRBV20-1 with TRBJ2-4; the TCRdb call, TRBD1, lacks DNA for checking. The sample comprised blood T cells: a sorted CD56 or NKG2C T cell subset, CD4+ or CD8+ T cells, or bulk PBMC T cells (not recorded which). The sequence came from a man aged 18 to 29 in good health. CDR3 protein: CSARAPTENIQYF.